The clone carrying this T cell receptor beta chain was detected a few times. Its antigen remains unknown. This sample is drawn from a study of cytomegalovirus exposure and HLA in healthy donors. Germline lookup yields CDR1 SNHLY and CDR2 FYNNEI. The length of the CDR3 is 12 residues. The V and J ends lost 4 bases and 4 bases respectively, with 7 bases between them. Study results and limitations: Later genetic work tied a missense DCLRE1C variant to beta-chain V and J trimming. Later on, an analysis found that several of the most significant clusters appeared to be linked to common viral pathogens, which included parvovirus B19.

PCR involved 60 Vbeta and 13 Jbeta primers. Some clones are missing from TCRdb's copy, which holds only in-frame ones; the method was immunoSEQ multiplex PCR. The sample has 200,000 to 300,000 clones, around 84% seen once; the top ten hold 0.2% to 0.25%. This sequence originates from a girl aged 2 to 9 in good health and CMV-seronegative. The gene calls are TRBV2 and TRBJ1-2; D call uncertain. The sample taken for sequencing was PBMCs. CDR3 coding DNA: TGTGCCAGCAGTGGTGGGAGCTATGGCTACACCTTC. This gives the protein CASSGGSYGYTF.